This paragraph reports one T cell receptor (beta chain). The data are from a study of blood T cell repertoires in COVID-19. At the level of the study: The cDNA or gDNA used as material had been derived from T cells, B-cell-depleted T cells, or PBMCs.

In the original processing: Using reference gene primer amplification, nucleated cell counts were estimated. Only in-frame clones appear in the TCRdb table, and some are missing; sequencing was by immunoSEQ multiplex PCR. The V and J calls and clone size come from that table; D and trimming were worked out from the DNA. The data contain roughly 50,000 clones, 77% of them singletons. V dropped 0 bases and J dropped 3 bases, with 8 bases sitting between them. The CDR3 consists of 15 residues. Per germline, CDR1 LNHNV and CDR2 YYDKDF (reference sequence). This chain links TRBV15 with TRBJ2-2; weak D call: TRBD2 (5 bases). This TCR was recovered from a human donor with active or convalescent COVID-19. The donor label of this sample is uncertain. The specimen sequenced was peripheral blood. The CDR3 spells CATSREGVDTGELFF. The CDR3 DNA reads as TGTGCCACCAGCAGAGAGGGAGTTGACACCGGGGAGCTGTTTTTT.